This T cell receptor beta chain was captured in a study of blood T cell repertoires in COVID-19. For the study at large: Samples came from the United States, Italy and Spain, spanning acute and convalescent COVID-19.

V shed 0 bases and J shed 7 bases, with 3 bases lying between them. The CDR3 covers 11 residues. Per the germline V gene, CDR1 is LGHNA and CDR2 is YNFKEQ. How the authors handled the data: Scientists estimated how many nucleated cells there were by amplifying reference gene primers. Only in-frame clones appear in the TCRdb table, and some are missing; sequencing was by immunoSEQ multiplex PCR. That table is the source of V, J and clone size, and D and trimming were worked out from the DNA. This table has roughly 300,000 clones, nearly 90% appearing once. The TCR comes from a woman aged 30 to 39 who had recovered from COVID-19. The rearrangement links TRBV4-2 to TRBJ1-2; D gene uncertain. Material for sequencing was PBMCs or T cells enriched from blood (not recorded which). In DNA, the CDR3 is TGTGCCAGCAGCCAAGAGAGTGGCTACACCTTC. Translated: CASSQESGYTF.